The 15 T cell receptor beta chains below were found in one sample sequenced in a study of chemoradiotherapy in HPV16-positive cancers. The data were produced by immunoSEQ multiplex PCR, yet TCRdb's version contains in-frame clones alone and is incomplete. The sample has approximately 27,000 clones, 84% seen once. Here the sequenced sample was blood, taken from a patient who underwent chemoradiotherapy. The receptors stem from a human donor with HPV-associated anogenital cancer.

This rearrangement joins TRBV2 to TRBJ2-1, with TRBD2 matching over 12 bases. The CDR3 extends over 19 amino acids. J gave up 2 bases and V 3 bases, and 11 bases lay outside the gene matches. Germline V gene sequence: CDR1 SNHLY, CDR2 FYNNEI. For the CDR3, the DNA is TGTGCCAGCAGTGATATGGCTAGCGGGGGGGTAGATCCCTACAATGAGCAGTTCTTC. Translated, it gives CASSDMASGGVDPYNEQFF.

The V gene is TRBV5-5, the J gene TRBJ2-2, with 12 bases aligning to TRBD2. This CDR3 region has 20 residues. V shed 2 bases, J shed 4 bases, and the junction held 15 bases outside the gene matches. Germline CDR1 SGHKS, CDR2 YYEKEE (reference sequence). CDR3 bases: TGTGCCAGCAGCTTAATTCCTAGCGGGGGGGCCGGGCCTGGCACCGGGGAGCTGTTTTTT. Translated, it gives CASSLIPSGGAGPGTGELFF.

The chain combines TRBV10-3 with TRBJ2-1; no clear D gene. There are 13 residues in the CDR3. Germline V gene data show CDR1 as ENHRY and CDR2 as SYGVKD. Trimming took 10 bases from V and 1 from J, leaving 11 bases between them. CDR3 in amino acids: CATREPSYNEQFF. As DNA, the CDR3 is TGTGCCACCCGAGAACCTTCCTACAATGAGCAGTTCTTC.

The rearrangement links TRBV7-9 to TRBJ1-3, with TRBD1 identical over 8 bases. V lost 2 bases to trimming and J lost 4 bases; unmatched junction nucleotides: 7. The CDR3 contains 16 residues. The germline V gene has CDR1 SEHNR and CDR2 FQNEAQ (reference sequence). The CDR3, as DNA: TGTGCCAGCAGCTTAAATACAGGGGGTTCAGGAAACACCATATATTTT. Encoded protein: CASSLNTGGSGNTIYF.

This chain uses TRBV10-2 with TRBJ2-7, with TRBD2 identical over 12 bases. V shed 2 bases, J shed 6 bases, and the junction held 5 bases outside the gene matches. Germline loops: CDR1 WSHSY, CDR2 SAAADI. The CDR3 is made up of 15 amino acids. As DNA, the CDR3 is TGCGCCAGCAGTGAGACCCTAGCGGGGGGGCCCGAGCAGTACGTC. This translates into CASSETLAGGPEQYV.

CDR3 protein: CASSLDRRNGGYTF. Here the CDR3 DNA reads TGCGCCAGCAGCTTGGACAGACGGAATGGTGGCTACACCTTC. The rearrangement links TRBV5-1 to TRBJ1-2; no reliable D call. This CDR3 is built from 14 residues. Trimming cost V 0 bases and J 7 bases, with 13 bases left between them. The germline V gene encodes CDR1 SGHRS and CDR2 YFSETQ.

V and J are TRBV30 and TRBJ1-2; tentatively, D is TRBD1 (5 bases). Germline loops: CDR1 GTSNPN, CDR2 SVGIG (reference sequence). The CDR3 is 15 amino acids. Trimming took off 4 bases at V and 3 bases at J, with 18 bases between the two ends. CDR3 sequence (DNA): TGTGCCTGGACCCAACCGGGACTGACACACTATGGCTACACCTTC. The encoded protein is CAWTQPGLTHYGYTF.

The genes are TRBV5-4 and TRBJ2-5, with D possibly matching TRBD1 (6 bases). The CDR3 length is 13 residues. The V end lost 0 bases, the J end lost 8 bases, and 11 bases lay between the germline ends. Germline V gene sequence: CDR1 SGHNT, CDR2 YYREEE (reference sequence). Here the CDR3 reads CASSLAGGPTQYF. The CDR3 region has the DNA TGTGCCAGCAGCTTGGCTGGGGGCCCTACCCAGTACTTC.

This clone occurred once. The CDR3 spells CASSVGLAGGEQYF. CDR3 in DNA: TGTGCCAGCAGCGTAGGGCTAGCGGGGGGTGAGCAGTACTTC. The chain has TRBV9 and TRBJ2-7, with TRBD2 identical over 11 bases. Unmatched junction bases numbered 3, after V lost 0 bases and J lost 7 bases. Germline CDR1 and CDR2: SGDLS and YYNGEE. The CDR3 extends over 14 amino acids.

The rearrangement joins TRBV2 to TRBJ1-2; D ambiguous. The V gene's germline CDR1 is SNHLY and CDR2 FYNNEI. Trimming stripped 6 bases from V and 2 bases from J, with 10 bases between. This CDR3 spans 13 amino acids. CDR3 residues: CASRTFGNYGYTF. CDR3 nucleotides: TGTGCCAGCAGGACCTTTGGGAACTATGGCTACACCTTC. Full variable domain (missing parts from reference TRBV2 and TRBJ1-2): EPEVTQTPSHQVTQMGQEVILRCVPISNHLYFYWYRQILGQKVEFLVSFYNNEISEKSEIFDDQFSVERPDGSNFTLKIRSTKLEDSAMYFCASRTFGNYGYTFGSGTRLTVV.

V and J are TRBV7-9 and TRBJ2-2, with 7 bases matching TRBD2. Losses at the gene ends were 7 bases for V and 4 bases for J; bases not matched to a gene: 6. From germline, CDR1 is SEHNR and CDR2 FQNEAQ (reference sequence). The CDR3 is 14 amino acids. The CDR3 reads CASNRGGGTGELFF. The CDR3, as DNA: TGTGCCAGCAACCGTGGCGGGGGCACCGGGGAGCTGTTTTTT.

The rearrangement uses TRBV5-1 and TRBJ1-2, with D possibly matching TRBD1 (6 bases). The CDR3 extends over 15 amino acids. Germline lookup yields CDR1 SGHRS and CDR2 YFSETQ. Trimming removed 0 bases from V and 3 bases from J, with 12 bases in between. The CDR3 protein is CASSLGGGKDYGYTF. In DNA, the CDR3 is TGCGCCAGCAGCTTGGGAGGGGGGAAAGACTATGGCTACACCTTC.

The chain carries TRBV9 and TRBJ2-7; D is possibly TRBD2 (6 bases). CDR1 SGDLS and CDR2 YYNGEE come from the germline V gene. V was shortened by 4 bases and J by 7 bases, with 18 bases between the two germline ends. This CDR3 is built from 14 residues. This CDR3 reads CASSPRLGSEEQYF. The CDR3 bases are TGTGCCAGCAGCCCGAGACTAGGTTCAGAAGAGCAGTACTTC.

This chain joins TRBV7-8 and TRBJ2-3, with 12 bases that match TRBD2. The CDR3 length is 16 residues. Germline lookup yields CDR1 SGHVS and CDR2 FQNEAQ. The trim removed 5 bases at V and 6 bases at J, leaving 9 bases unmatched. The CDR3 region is CASSGRLAGASDTQYF. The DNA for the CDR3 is TGTGCCAGCAGCGGCAGACTAGCGGGGGCCTCTGATACGCAGTATTTT.

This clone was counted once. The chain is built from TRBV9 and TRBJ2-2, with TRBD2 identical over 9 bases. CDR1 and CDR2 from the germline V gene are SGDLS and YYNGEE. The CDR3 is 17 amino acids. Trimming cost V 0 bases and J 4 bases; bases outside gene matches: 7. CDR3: CASSVGWGSGSTGELFF. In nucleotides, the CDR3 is TGTGCCAGCAGCGTAGGGTGGGGTAGCGGGAGCACCGGGGAGCTGTTTTTT. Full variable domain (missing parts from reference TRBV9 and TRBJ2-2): DSGVTQTPKHLITATGQRVTLRCSPRSGDLSVYWYQQSLDQGLQFLIQYYNGEERAKGNILERFSAQQFPDLHSELNLSSLELGDSALYFCASSVGWGSGSTGELFFGEGSRLTVL.